This T cell receptor beta chain is from a study of T-cell memory formation after mild COVID-19. Study overall: TCR clusters were mostly confined to one donor each.

In TCRdb, the 5' RACE reads were re-called with MiXCR into one record per CDR3 protein. The sample carries 250,000 to 300,000 distinct CDR3 sequences, roughly 8% recorded once. Study results and caveats: Unconfirmed was the SARS-CoV-2 specificity of second-wave clones that peaked on day 37.

Details on this clonotype: What it binds is not known.

The sample was PBMCs or a T cell subset sorted from them (not recorded which). The receptor's source is a man between 18 and 29 years old who had mild COVID-19 (a few samples of this study predate the infection). Cell type and time point are not known.

CDR3 loop: CASSQPKGTGESPLHF. CDR3 in DNA: TGTGCCAGCAGCCAGCCCAAAGGGACAGGGGAATCACCCCTCCACTTT. V gene TRBV4-2 combines with J gene TRBJ1-6; TRBD1 matches at 10 bases. This CDR3 is built from 16 residues. The germline V gene encodes CDR1 LGHNA and CDR2 YNFKEQ. V trimming: 3 bases; J trimming: 10 bases; junction bases outside the gene matches: 9.